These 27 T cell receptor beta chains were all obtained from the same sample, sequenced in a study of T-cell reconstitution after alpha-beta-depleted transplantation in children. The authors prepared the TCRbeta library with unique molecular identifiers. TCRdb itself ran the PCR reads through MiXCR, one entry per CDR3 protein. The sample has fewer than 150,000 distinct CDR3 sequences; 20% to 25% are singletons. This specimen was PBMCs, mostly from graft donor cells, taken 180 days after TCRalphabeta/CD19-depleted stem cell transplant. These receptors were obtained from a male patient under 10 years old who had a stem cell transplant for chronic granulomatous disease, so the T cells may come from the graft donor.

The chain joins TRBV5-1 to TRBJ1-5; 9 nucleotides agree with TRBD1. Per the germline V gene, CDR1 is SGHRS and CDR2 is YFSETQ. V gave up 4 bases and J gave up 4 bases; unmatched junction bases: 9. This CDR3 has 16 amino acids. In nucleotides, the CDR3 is TGCGCCAGCAGCCTCGTCCCGGGACAGGGAAATCAGCCCCAGCATTTT. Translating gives CASSLVPGQGNQPQHF.

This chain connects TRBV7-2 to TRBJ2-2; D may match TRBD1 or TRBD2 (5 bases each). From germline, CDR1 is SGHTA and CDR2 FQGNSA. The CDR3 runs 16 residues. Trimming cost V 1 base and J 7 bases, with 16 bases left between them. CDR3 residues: CASSLVGGPQGGELFF. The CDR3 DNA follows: TGTGCCAGCAGCTTAGTAGGAGGACCTCAGGGCGGGGAGCTGTTTTTT.

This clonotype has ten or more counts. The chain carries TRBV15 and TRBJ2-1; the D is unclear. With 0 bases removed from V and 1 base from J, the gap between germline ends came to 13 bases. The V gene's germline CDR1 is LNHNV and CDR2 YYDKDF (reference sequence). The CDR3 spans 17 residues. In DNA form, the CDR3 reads TGTGCCACCAGCAGAGATGGTAGGCGGAGTTCCTACAATGAGCAGTTCTTC. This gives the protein CATSRDGRRSSYNEQFF.

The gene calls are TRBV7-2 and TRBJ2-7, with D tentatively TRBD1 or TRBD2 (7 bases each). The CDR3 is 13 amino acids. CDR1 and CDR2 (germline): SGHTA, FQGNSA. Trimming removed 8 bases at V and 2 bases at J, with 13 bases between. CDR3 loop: CASGRGPTYEQYF. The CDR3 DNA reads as TGTGCCAGCGGGAGGGGGCCCACCTACGAGCAGTACTTC.

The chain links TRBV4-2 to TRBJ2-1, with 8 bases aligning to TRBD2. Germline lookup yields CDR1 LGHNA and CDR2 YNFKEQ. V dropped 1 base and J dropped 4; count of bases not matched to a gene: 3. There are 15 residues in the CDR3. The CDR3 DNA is TGTGCCAGCAGCCAAGTGCTAGCGGGTTACAATGAGCAGTTCTTC. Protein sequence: CASSQVLAGYNEQFF.

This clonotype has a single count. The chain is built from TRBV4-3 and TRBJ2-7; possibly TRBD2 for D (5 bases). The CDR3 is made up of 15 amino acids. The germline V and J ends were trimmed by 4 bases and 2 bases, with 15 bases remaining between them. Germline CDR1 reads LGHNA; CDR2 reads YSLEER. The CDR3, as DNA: TGCGCCAGCAGCCCCAAGATCCACGGGGCCTACGAGCAGTACTTC. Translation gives CASSPKIHGAYEQYF.

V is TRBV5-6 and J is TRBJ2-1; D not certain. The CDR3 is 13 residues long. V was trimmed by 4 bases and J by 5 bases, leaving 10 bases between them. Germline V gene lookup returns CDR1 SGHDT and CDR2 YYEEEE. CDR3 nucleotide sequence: TGTGCCAGCAGCGCCCGGCCTCACAATGAGCAGTTCTTC. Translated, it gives CASSARPHNEQFF.

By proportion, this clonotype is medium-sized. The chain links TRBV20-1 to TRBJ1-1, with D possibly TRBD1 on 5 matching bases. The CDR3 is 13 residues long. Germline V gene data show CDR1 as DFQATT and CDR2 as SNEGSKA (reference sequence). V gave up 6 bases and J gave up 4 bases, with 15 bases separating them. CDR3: CSAPRKGLTEAFF. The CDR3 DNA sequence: TGCAGTGCCCCTCGGAAGGGGCTCACTGAAGCTTTCTTT.

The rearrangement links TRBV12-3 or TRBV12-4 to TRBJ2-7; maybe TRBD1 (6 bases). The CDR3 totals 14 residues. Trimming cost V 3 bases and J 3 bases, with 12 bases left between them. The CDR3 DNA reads TGTGCCAGCAGTTTTCAAACAGGGATCTACGAGCAGTACTTC. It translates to CASSFQTGIYEQYF.

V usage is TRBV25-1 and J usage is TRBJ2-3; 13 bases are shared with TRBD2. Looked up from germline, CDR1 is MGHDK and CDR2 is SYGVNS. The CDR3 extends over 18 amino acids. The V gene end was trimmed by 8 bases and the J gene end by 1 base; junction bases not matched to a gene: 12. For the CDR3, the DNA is TGTGCCAGCCGGAGGACTAGCGGGAGTTGGAGTTGCACAGATACGCAGTATTTT. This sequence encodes CASRRTSGSWSCTDTQYF.

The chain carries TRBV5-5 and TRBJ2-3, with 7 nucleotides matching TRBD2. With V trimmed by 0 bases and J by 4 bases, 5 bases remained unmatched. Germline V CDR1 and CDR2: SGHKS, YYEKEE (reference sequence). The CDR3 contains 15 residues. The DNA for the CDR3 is TGTGCCAGCAGCTTGGTCTCTAGCGGCGCAGATACGCAGTATTTT. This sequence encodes CASSLVSSGADTQYF. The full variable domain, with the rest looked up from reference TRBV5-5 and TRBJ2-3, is DAGVTQSPTHLIKTRGQQVTLRCSPISGHKSVSWYQQVLGQGPQFIFQYYEKEERGRGNFPDRFSARQFPNYSSELNVNALLLGDSALYLCASSLVSSGADTQYFGPGTRLTVL.

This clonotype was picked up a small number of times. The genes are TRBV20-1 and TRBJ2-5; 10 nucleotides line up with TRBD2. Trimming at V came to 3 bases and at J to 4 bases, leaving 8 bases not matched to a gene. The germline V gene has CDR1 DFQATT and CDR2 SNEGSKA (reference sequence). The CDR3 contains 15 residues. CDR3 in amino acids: CSASIPGLATETQYF. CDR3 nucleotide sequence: TGCAGTGCTAGTATTCCGGGACTAGCGACAGAGACCCAGTACTTC.

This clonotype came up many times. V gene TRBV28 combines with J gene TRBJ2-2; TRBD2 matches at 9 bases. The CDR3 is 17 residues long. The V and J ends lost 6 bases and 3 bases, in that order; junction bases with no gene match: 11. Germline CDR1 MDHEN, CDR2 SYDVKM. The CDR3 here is CASRERAGGVDTGELFF. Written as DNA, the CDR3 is TGTGCCAGCAGGGAACGAGCGGGGGGAGTGGACACCGGGGAGCTGTTTTTT.

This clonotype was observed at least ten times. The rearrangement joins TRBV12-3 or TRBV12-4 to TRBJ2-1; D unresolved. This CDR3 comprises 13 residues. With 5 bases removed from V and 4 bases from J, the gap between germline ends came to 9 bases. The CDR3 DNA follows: TGTGCCAGCAGTCCGACACCTTACAATGAGCAGTTCTTC. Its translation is CASSPTPYNEQFF.

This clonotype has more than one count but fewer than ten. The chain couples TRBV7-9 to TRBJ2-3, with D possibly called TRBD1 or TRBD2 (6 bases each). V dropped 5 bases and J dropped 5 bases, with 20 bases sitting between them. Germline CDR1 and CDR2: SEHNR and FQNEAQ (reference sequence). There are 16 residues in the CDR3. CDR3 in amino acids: CASSPDQRTAGDTQYF. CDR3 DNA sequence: TGTGCCAGCAGCCCCGATCAGCGGACAGCGGGAGATACGCAGTATTTT.

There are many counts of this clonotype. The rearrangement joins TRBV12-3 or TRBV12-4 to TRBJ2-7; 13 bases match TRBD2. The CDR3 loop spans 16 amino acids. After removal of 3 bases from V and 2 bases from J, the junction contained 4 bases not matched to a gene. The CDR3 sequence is CASSFRTSGSTYEQYF. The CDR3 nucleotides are TGTGCCAGCAGTTTTCGGACTAGCGGGAGTACCTACGAGCAGTACTTC.

The CDR3 sequence: CASTYGTNNSPLHF. The CDR3 DNA is TGTGCCAGCACCTACGGGACTAATAATTCACCCCTCCACTTT. The J gene is TRBJ1-6, the V gene TRBV12-3 or TRBV12-4; weak D call: TRBD1 (5 bases). V was clipped by 7 bases and J by 5 bases, with 12 bases between them. This CDR3 has 14 residues.

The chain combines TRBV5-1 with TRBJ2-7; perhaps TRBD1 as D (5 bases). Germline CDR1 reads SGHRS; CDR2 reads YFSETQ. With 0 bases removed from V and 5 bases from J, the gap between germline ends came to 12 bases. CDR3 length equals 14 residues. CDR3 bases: TGCGCCAGCAGCTTGGTTCAGGGTAACCACGAGCAGTACTTC. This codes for CASSLVQGNHEQYF.

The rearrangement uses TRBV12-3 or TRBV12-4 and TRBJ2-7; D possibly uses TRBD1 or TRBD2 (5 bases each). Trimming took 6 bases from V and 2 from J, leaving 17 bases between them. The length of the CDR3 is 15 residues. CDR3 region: CASSFSGAPTYEQYF. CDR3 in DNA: TGTGCCAGCAGCTTCTCCGGGGCACCGACCTACGAGCAGTACTTC.

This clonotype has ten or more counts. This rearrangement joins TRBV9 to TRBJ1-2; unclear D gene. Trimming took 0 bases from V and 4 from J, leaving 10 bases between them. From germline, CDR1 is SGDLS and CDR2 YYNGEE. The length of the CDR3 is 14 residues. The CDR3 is CASSVVDRPYGYTF. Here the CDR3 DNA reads TGTGCCAGCAGCGTAGTGGACCGGCCCTATGGCTACACCTTC.

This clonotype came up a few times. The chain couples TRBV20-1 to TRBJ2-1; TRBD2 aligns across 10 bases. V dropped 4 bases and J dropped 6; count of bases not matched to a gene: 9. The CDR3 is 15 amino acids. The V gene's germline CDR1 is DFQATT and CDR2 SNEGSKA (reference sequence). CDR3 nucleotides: TGCAGTGCTATTCTCGCTAGCGGGGGTGGCAATGAGCAGTTCTTC. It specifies CSAILASGGGNEQFF.

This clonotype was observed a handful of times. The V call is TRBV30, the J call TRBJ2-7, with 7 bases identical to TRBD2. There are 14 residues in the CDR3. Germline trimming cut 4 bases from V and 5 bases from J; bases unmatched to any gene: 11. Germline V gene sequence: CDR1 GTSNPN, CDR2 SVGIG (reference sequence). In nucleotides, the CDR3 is TGTGCCTGGACTACCGGGCGGGGGAGGCACGAGCAGTACTTC. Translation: CAWTTGRGRHEQYF.

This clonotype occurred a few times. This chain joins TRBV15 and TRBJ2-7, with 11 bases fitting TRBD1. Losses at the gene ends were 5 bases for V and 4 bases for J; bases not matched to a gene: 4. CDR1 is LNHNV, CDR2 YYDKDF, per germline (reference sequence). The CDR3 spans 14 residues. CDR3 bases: TGTGCCACCAGCGGGACAGGGGGGCTTTACGAGCAGTACTTC. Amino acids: CATSGTGGLYEQYF.

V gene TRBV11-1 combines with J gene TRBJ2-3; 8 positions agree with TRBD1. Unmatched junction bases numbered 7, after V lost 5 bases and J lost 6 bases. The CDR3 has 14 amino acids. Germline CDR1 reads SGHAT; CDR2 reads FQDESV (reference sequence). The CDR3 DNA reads TGTGCCAGCAGCCCTACCAGGGGGCGCGATACGCAGTATTTT. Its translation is CASSPTRGRDTQYF.

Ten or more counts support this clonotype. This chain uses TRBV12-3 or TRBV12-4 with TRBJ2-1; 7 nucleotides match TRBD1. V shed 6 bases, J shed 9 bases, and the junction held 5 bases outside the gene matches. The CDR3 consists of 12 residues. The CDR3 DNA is TGTGCCAGCAGCAACAGGGGAGTTGAGCAGTTCTTC. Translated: CASSNRGVEQFF.

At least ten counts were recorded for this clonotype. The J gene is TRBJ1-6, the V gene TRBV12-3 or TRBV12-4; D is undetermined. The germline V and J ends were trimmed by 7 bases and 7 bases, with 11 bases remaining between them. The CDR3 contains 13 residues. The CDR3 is CASNRARNSPLHF. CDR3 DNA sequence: TGTGCCAGCAACCGGGCCCGAAATTCACCCCTCCACTTT.

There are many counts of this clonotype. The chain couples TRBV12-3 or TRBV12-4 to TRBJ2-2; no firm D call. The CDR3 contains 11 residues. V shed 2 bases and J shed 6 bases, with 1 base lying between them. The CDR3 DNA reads TGTGCCAGCAGTTTATCCGGGGAGCTGTTTTTT. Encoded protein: CASSLSGELFF.